This TCR beta chain derives from a study of T cells in women clearing cervical HPV infection (dated by TCRdb to the late 2010s). For the wider study: The cases were 20 to 25 women with histologically confirmed HPV16-related CIN3 or worse, and 2 of those women had invasive cancers. The 20 to 30 controls were women who cleared a single incident HPV16 infection within 12 months without developing precancer or cancer. Blood from cases was collected at the visit where the lesion was first found, while blood from controls was collected once the infection could no longer be detected. Among cases, blood sampling occurred a median of 149 days after lesion detection, with an interquartile range of roughly 90 to 230 days. Since only a few of the women had HLA typing available, the possibility that HLA type was acting as a confounder could not be ruled out. Nested within Costa Rica's Guanacaste HPV Natural History Study, an exploratory proof-of-principle case-control study compared TCR repertoires across cervical HPV16 outcomes. Cases and controls were matched on age within five years and on year of sample collection. Cases had a median age of around 32 years compared with about 40 for controls, and baseline characteristics showed no significant differences between the groups. The parent cohort enrolled roughly 9,400 women aged 18 or older in Guanacaste, Costa Rica, in about 1993 to 1995 and followed the women for around 7 years. As quality controls, five blinded duplicates were added to each group, bringing the total to approximately 60 samples made up of approximately 50 participants and about 10 replicates.

On this clone: The antigen this receptor binds is unknown.

Broad study findings and their caveats: The cross-sectional design could not show whether the associations came before the infection or were a result of it, and neither effector/memory subsets nor HPV-specific T cells were isolated. Because the number of T cells in each sample was unknown, differences in richness could reflect differing T-cell content rather than repertoire biology. TCR repertoire richness was significantly higher in CIN3+ cases than in controls across sequencing depths, while evenness did not differ. Cases were distinguished from controls with an estimated AUC of approximately 0.79 by random forest classifiers combining richness and V gene abundances.

Every participant had a single incident cervical HPV16 infection, and women with prevalent HPV16 infections were excluded. Cervical HPV DNA was detected by MY09/MY11 PCR and genotyped by dot-blot hybridization. Approximately 16 mL of heparinized blood were centrifuged, and the buffy coat was aliquoted, frozen at -30°C, then stored at -80°C. QIAGEN kits were used to extract genomic DNA from buffy coat specimens. Using the immunoSEQ assay, multiplex PCR amplified TCR beta CDR3 regions from an average of approximately 1.1 ug of genomic DNA per sample. The assay corrected primer bias using a complete synthetic TCR repertoire to establish an amplification baseline. Amplicons were sequenced on the Illumina platform. The paper's data handling went like this. Sequence errors were corrected by clustering with frequency ratios and a modified nearest-neighbor algorithm, and the sequences were then analyzed in the immunoSEQ Analyzer using IMGT gene definitions. At each rarefaction depth, TCR richness and evenness were averaged across 20 rarefaction repeats, and samples with fewer sequences than that depth were excluded. Wilcoxon rank sum tests with FDR correction were used to compare relative abundances of V, D and J genes between the groups. An intraclass correlation of roughly 96% for TCR richness and an average of roughly 76% across 65 or so gene segments were obtained from the blinded duplicates. The immuneACCESS repertoire file appears here via TCRdb, limited to in-frame rearrangements. These files lack a portion of the clones; in checked studies, under half of the deficit traces to unresolved V genes, and the cause of the others is not known. D and trimming were read from the DNA, whereas the V and J calls and clone size are those reported in that table. This sample's table carries around 19,000 clones. The top ten constitute more than 6% of the sample.

The material sequenced was blood buffy coat. The clonotype originates from a woman between 18 and 69 years old with a cervical HPV16 infection that either progressed to CIN3+ or cleared (not recorded which).

CDR3 DNA, as far as it was read: TGTGCCAGCAGCTTAGACGGTGGGGGGGCGCACGAG. This encodes CASSLDGGGAHE. The whole CDR3 region reads CASSLDGGGAHEQYF. The chain joins TRBV7-7 to TRBJ2-7; the D gene is perhaps TRBD2, on 7 matching bases. The sequenced fragment ends 3 residues before the CDR3 boundary, so the rest is inferred from the germline J gene. CDR3 length: 15 amino acids, cysteine to phenylalanine. Part of the CDR3 DNA is given, 36 bases translated from base 1. The germline V gene encodes CDR1 SSHAT and CDR2 FNYEAQ (reference sequence). Trimming takes 1 base from V and 5 bases from J, and the germline ends sit 15 bases apart. Reference TRBV7-7 and TRBJ2-7 genes cover what lies past the CDR3, so the full variable domain is GAGVSQSPRYKVTKRGQDVTLRCDPISSHATLYWYQQALGQGPEFLTYFNYEAQPDKSGLPSDRFSAERPEGSISTLTIQRTEQRDSAMYRCASSLDGGGAHEQYFGPGTRLTVT.